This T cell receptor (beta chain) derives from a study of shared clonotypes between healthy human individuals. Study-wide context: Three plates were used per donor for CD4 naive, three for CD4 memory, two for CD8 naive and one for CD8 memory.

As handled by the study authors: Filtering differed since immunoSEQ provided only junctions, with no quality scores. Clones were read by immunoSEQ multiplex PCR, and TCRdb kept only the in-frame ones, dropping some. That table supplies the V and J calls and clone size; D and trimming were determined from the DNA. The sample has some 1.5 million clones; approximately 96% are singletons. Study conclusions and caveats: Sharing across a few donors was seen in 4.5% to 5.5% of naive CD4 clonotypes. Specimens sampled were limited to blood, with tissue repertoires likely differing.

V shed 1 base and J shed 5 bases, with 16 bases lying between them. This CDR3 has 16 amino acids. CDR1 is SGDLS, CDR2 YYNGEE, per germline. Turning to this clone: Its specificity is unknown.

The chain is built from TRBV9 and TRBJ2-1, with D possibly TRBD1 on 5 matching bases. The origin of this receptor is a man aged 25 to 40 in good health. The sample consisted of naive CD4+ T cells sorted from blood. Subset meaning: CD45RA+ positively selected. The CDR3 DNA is TGTGCCAGCAGCGTACTACCGGCAGGGTCCCACAATGAGCAGTTCTTC. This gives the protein CASSVLPAGSHNEQFF.